The entry that follows covers one T cell receptor (beta chain) sequence. Its antigen is not known. This CDR3 region has 13 residues. Germline assignment: CDR1 DFQATT and CDR2 SNEGSKA (reference sequence). J lost 2 bases, V lost 5 bases, and 3 bases had no gene match. These data come from a study of T-cell reconstitution after alpha-beta-depleted transplantation in children. Broader study findings: A year post-transplant, T-cell counts and diversity derived mostly from newly produced T cells. Some patients showed high day-60 TCRbeta diversity, which derived from surviving recipient T cells and thymic progenitors. There were reportedly several hundred expanded graft clones from which alpha-beta T cells came about two months after transplant.

Preparation of the TCRbeta library used unique molecular identifiers. One entry per CDR3 protein, called by TCRdb with MiXCR from the PCR reads. In the table there are more than 200,000 distinct CDR3 sequences, about a quarter of which are singletons. The specimen comprised PBMCs, sampled before TCRalphabeta/CD19-depleted stem cell transplant. This rearrangement joins TRBV20-1 to TRBJ2-7, with 10 bases identical to TRBD2. The sequence came from a girl aged 2-10 years with Fanconi anemia, due to receive a stem cell transplant. CDR3 sequence (DNA): TGCAGTGCTTGGACTAGCGGAACCTACGAGCAGTACTTC. Protein: CSAWTSGTYEQYF.